Following are 21 T cell receptor beta chains from one sample sequenced in a study of blood T cell repertoires in COVID-19. TCRdb's table, derived via immunoSEQ multiplex PCR, lists solely in-frame clones and lacks some. The sample has around 250,000 clones, 80% to 90% seen once. The sequencing sample was made of peripheral blood. The receptors stem from a woman aged 30 to 39 with active or convalescent COVID-19.

This clone came up a few times. This chain links TRBV2 with TRBJ2-2, with D possibly TRBD1 on 7 matching bases. V lost 10 bases and J lost 8, with 20 bases in between. This CDR3 comprises 14 residues. Looked up from germline, CDR1 is SNHLY and CDR2 is FYNNEI. The CDR3 protein is CAIPTRQGGGELFF. The CDR3 coding sequence is TGTGCCATCCCGACCCGACAGGGAGGAGGGGAGCTGTTTTTT. Looking up the rest from reference TRBV2 and TRBJ2-2 gives the full variable domain: EPEVTQTPSHQVTQMGQEVILRCVPISNHLYFYWYRQILGQKVEFLVSFYNNEISEKSEIFDDQFSVERPDGSNFTLKIRSTKLEDSAMYFCAIPTRQGGGELFFGEGSRLTVL.

The chain carries TRBV7-9 and TRBJ1-2; perhaps TRBD1 as D (6 bases). The germline V and J ends were trimmed by 5 bases and 8 bases, with 21 bases remaining between them. This CDR3 is 15 amino acids long. Looked up from germline, CDR1 is SEHNR and CDR2 is FQNEAQ (reference sequence). The CDR3 sequence: CASSLFEDSRGGYTF. As DNA, the CDR3 is TGTGCCAGCAGCCTCTTCGAGGACAGCCGCGGAGGCTACACCTTC.

This sequence joins TRBV5-1 and TRBJ2-5; a possible D gene is TRBD1 (7 bases). Germline V CDR1 and CDR2: SGHRS, YFSETQ. The V and J ends lost 1 base and 5 bases respectively, with 12 bases between them. CDR3 size: 14 residues. The CDR3 DNA is TGCGCCAGCAGCTTGACAGGGGAGGCGGAGACCCAGTACTTC. Translation gives CASSLTGEAETQYF.

CDR3 nucleotide sequence: TGTGCCAGCAGCACAAATGTGGCCCCGCCGACGGGTGAGCAGTTCTTC. Translated, it gives CASSTNVAPPTGEQFF. The J gene is TRBJ2-1, the V gene TRBV9, with D hard to call. The CDR3 has 16 residues. The germline CDR1 and CDR2 sequences are SGDLS and YYNGEE. Trimming took 4 bases from V and 9 from J, leaving 23 bases between them.

This chain joins TRBV27 and TRBJ1-6, with a weak D call TRBD1 (6 bases). The CDR3 has 16 residues. Trimming removed 3 bases from V and 3 bases from J, with 12 bases in between. The germline V gene encodes CDR1 MNHEY and CDR2 SMNVEV (reference sequence). The CDR3 loop is CASSLGGLVYNSPLHF. The CDR3 DNA is TGTGCCAGCAGTTTGGGGGGGCTGGTCTATAATTCACCCCTCCACTTT.

The J gene is TRBJ2-5, the V gene TRBV7-2; 15 nucleotides align to TRBD2. CDR1 and CDR2 from the germline V gene are SGHTA and FQGNSA. Germline trimming cut 4 bases from V and 4 bases from J; bases unmatched to any gene: 10. CDR3 length: 18 amino acids. The CDR3 DNA follows: TGTGCCAGCAGCTCGGGACTAGCGGGGGGCCTTAGGTCAGAGACCCAGTACTTC. Translation: CASSSGLAGGLRSETQYF.

The chain employs TRBV7-9 and TRBJ1-6; perhaps TRBD1 as D (5 bases). Trimming left V 4 bases short and J 6 bases short, with 22 bases between. This CDR3 has 18 amino acids. Germline V gene lookup returns CDR1 SEHNR and CDR2 FQNEAQ (reference sequence). The CDR3 reads CASSSEDFLGTGNSPLHF. Written as DNA, the CDR3 is TGTGCCAGCAGCTCCGAGGACTTTCTCGGGACTGGTAATTCACCCCTCCACTTT.

This chain joins TRBV3-1 (or the pseudogene TRBV3-2) and TRBJ2-2; D is perhaps TRBD2 (6 bases). Germline loops: CDR1 LGHDT, CDR2 YNNKEL (reference sequence). The germline V and J ends were trimmed by 4 bases and 6 bases, with 18 bases remaining between them. The CDR3 has 16 amino acids. The CDR3 DNA is TGTGCCAGCAGCCCCTCGGAGCGGGCCATACCCGGGGAGCTGTTTTTT. Translated, it gives CASSPSERAIPGELFF.

The rearrangement uses TRBV12-3 or TRBV12-4 and TRBJ2-3; D gene uncertain. The CDR3 covers 12 residues. V was trimmed by 5 bases and J by 4 bases, leaving 7 bases between them. CDR3 region: CASSRLPDTQYF. The CDR3 bases are TGTGCCAGCAGTAGACTCCCAGATACGCAGTATTTT.

In this sample, this clone turned up once. The CDR3, as DNA: TGTGCCAGCAGTTACCGGACAGCCACCACCGGGGAGCTGTTTTTT. Protein sequence: CASSYRTATTGELFF. The chain couples TRBV6-5 to TRBJ2-2; D is perhaps TRBD1 (6 bases). The CDR3 is 15 amino acids. Trimming stripped 2 bases from V and 4 bases from J, with 11 bases between. The V gene's germline CDR1 is MNHEY and CDR2 SVGAGI.

This chain's CDR3 is CASSIGQVRMNTEAFF. CDR3 DNA: TGCGCCAGCAGCATCGGACAGGTTCGCATGAACACTGAAGCTTTCTTT. V is TRBV5-1 and J is TRBJ1-1, with 7 bases that match TRBD1. The V gene's germline CDR1 is SGHRS and CDR2 YFSETQ. V was clipped by 4 bases and J by 0 bases; unmatched bases: 9. The CDR3 loop spans 16 amino acids.

Of note for this clone: Other DNA sequences in the same sample also yield this CDR3. This chain uses TRBV5-6 with TRBJ2-2, with 13 positions matching TRBD2. CDR3 length: 17 residues. Germline CDR1 is SGHDT and CDR2 is YYEEEE. The V gene end was trimmed by 5 bases and the J gene end by 3 bases; junction bases not matched to a gene: 7. Written as DNA, the CDR3 is TGTGCCAGCAGACGTGGACTAGCGGGGGCCTACACCGGGGAGCTGTTTTTT. Its translation: CASRRGLAGAYTGELFF.

The CDR3 sequence: CASSLVTGGIYKNEQFF. The CDR3 DNA reads as TGTGCCAGCAGCTTGGTTACGGGGGGGATCTACAAGAATGAGCAGTTCTTC. The chain combines TRBV7-8 with TRBJ2-1; 8 bases align to TRBD2. V dropped 3 bases and J dropped 7; count of bases not matched to a gene: 14. CDR1 and CDR2 from the germline V gene are SGHVS and FQNEAQ. CDR3 length: 17 amino acids.

The chain uses TRBV11-2 and TRBJ1-1; tentative D call: TRBD1 (5 bases). The CDR3 extends over 15 amino acids. Germline loops: CDR1 SGHAT, CDR2 FQNNGV. Trimming stripped 5 bases from V and 4 bases from J, with 17 bases between. The CDR3 region has the DNA TGTGCCAGCAGCGATCGAGGGAGGGGCGGCACTGAAGCTTTCTTT. Protein sequence: CASSDRGRGGTEAFF. The full variable domain, completed using reference TRBV11-2 and TRBJ1-1, is EAGVAQSPRYKIIEKRQSVAFWCNPISGHATLYWYQQILGQGPKLLIQFQNNGVVDDSQLPKDRFSAERLKGVDSTLKIQPAKLEDSAVYLCASSDRGRGGTEAFFGQGTRLTVV.

J is TRBJ1-5 and V is TRBV6-4; D uncertain. Trimming removed 5 bases at V and 6 bases at J, with 17 bases between. Germline loops: CDR1 MRHNA, CDR2 SNTAGT. This CDR3 spans 15 amino acids. The CDR3 here is CASSFRPPEGQPQHF. CDR3 bases: TGTGCCAGCAGTTTCCGGCCCCCGGAGGGTCAGCCCCAGCATTTT.

The CDR3 reads CASSYRDSRGGYTF. CDR3 nucleotides: TGTGCCAGCAGTTACCGGGACAGTCGGGGAGGCTACACCTTC. The chain has TRBV6-5 and TRBJ1-2; TRBD1 aligns across 7 bases. Losses at the gene ends were 2 bases for V and 8 bases for J; bases not matched to a gene: 8. Per the germline V gene, CDR1 is MNHEY and CDR2 is SVGAGI. This CDR3 region has 14 residues.

The chain carries TRBV4-3 and TRBJ1-6, with D maybe TRBD1 (6 bases). V was shortened by 0 bases and J by 8 bases, with 14 bases between the two germline ends. The CDR3 sequence is 16 residues long. CDR1 and CDR2 (germline): LGHNA, YSLEER. The CDR3 bases are TGCGCCAGCAGCCAAGAAGCAGGGGCGGGTGATTCACCCCTCCACTTT. It specifies CASSQEAGAGDSPLHF.

The table lists this clone with a few counts. The chain has TRBV12-3 or TRBV12-4 and TRBJ2-2; the D is unclear. The CDR3 loop spans 12 amino acids. V was shortened by 3 bases and J by 6 bases, with 5 bases between the two germline ends. CDR3 DNA sequence: TGTGCCAGCAGTTTTTCTTCCGGGGAGCTGTTTTTT. Its protein is CASSFSSGELFF.

This chain connects TRBV6-5 to TRBJ2-7; no definite D call. CDR1 is MNHEY and CDR2 is SVGAGI in the germline V gene. CDR3 length: 15 residues. V was shortened by 1 base and J by 0 bases, with 10 bases between the two germline ends. The CDR3 spells CASSYLALYSYEQYF. As DNA, the CDR3 is TGTGCCAGCAGTTACTTGGCTTTATACTCCTACGAGCAGTACTTC.

V gene TRBV13 combines with J gene TRBJ2-7; 8 bases are shared with TRBD1. The CDR3 is made up of 15 amino acids. The germline V gene has CDR1 PRHDT and CDR2 FYEKMQ (reference sequence). The V gene end was trimmed by 6 bases and the J gene end by 6 bases; junction bases not matched to a gene: 13. CDR3 loop: CASRPQGALSLEQYF. CDR3 bases: TGTGCCAGCAGGCCTCAGGGGGCCCTTTCTCTCGAGCAGTACTTC. Full variable domain (outside the CDR3, taken from reference TRBV13 and TRBJ2-7): AAGVIQSPRHLIKEKRETATLKCYPIPRHDTVYWYQQGPGQDPQFLISFYEKMQSDKGSIPDRFSAQQFSDYHSELNMSSLELGDSALYFCASRPQGALSLEQYFGPGTRLTVT.

V and J are TRBV2 and TRBJ1-4; D not resolved. This CDR3 comprises 13 residues. Germline V gene lookup returns CDR1 SNHLY and CDR2 FYNNEI. V was clipped by 3 bases and J by 2 bases, with 4 bases between them. CDR3 bases: TGTGCCAGCAGTGACGTGACTAATGAAAAACTGTTTTTT. It is translated as CASSDVTNEKLFF.